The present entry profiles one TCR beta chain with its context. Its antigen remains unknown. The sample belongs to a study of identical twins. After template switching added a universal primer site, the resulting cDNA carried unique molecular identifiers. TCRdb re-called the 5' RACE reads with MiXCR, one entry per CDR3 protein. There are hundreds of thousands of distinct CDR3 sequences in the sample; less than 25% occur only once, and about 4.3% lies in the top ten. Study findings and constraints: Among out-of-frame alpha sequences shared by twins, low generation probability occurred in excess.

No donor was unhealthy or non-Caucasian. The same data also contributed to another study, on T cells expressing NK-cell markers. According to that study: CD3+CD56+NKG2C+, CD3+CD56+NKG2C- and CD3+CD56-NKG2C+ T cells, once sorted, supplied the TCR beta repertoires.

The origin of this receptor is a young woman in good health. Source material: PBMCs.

CDR3 sequence: CASSPPRTRYEQYF. Here the CDR3 DNA reads TGCGCCAGCAGTCCACCTAGGACCCGCTACGAGCAGTACTTC. The rearrangement uses TRBV23-1 and TRBJ2-7; D ambiguous. TRBV23-1 is treated as an ORF (open reading frame) with a function not yet certain. V lost 4 bases to trimming and J lost 3 bases, with 13 bases between them. This CDR3 has 14 residues.